The 2 T cell receptor beta chains listed next were all sequenced from one sample in a study of cytomegalovirus exposure and HLA in healthy donors. PCR was performed using 60 Vbeta and 13 Jbeta primers. The table came from immunoSEQ multiplex PCR; TCRdb's copy has only in-frame clones and leaves some out. Here the sample spans roughly 240,000 clones, roughly 73% being singletons. Specimen: PBMCs. Receptors originate from a boy younger than 18 in good health and CMV-seronegative.

This chain links TRBV11-3 with TRBJ2-7, with 7 positions matching TRBD1. The CDR3 runs 15 residues. J gave up 7 bases and V 4 bases, and 13 bases lay outside the gene matches. Germline CDR1 is SGHNT and CDR2 is YENEEA. DNA of the CDR3: TGTGCCAGCAGCTCTTACGACAGGGACCGTGAAGAGCAGTACTTC. Protein product: CASSSYDRDREEQYF.

The chain couples TRBV6-5 to TRBJ2-5; tentatively, D is TRBD1 (5 bases). CDR3 length: 15 residues. Germline V gene data show CDR1 as MNHEY and CDR2 as SVGAGI. V lost 4 bases, J lost 5 bases, and 17 bases lay in between. CDR3 sequence reads: CASSSPWGQGETQYF. The DNA of the CDR3 is TGTGCCAGCAGTTCCCCTTGGGGCCAGGGCGAGACCCAGTACTTC.